This T cell receptor (beta chain) was observed in a study of T-cell reconstitution after alpha-beta-depleted transplantation in children (dated by TCRdb to the mid-2010s). About the full investigation: Using TCR repertoire profiling, the study quantitatively followed how T-cell immune reconstitution unfolded in children after TCRalphabeta/CD19-depleted allogeneic hematopoietic cell transplantation.

A note on this clonotype: It has no known antigen specificity. No per-base quality is available; no much larger clone lies one base away.

Overall study results and their limits: Apparently early alphabetaT-cell count recovery about two months after transplant reportedly relied on only several hundred rapidly expanded clones derived from non-depleted graft cells. In some patients, the high TCRbeta diversity seen at day 60 was put down to recipient T cells and intrathymic progenitors that had survived conditioning. Over subsequent months, a decline in hyperexpanded clone frequencies was noted, and after one year, T-cell counts and TCRbeta diversity were mostly ascribed to newly produced T cells.

Library preparation was by PCR. Sequencing took place on an Illumina HiSeq 2500. TCR library preparation used molecular barcoding, with unique molecular identifiers applied to normalize quantification of the TCRbeta repertoire. Using fastp at Q25 and MiXCR, TCRdb reprocessed the public reads and kept productive beta chains. CDR3 protein duplicates are merged, each entry listing the most common genes and DNA. Present in this sample are about 980,000 distinct CDR3 sequences, roughly 31% of which were seen just once. The ten biggest clones cover 28% of the sample. Sequences MNHNS (CDR1) and SASEGT (CDR2) are obtained from the germline V gene. V is reduced by 8 bases and J by 6 bases, leaving a spacing of 19 bases between them. Including cysteine and phenylalanine, the CDR3 has 14 amino acids. Only the CDR3 region is kept as DNA, spanning 42 bases read in frame from base 1. The intended sense of this specimen's treatment or condition label: allogeneic hematopoietic cell transplantation with graft depleted of TCRalphabeta T cells and CD19 B cells. TCRalphabeta/CD19-depleted allogeneic hematopoietic cell grafts were given to the transplant recipients, all of whom were children.

This sequence uses TRBV6-1 and TRBJ1-1; TRBD1 might be the D gene, on 5 matching bases. This sequence was found in a boy in the first two years of life who had a stem cell transplant for SCID, so the T cells may come from the graft donor. The sequencing here drew on PBMCs, mostly from graft donor cells, taken 360 days after TCRalphabeta/CD19-depleted stem cell transplant. The bases read TGTGCCAGCCAACCACTCCGGGGAGGGGCTGAAGCTTTCTTT. Protein translation: CASQPLRGGAEAFF.